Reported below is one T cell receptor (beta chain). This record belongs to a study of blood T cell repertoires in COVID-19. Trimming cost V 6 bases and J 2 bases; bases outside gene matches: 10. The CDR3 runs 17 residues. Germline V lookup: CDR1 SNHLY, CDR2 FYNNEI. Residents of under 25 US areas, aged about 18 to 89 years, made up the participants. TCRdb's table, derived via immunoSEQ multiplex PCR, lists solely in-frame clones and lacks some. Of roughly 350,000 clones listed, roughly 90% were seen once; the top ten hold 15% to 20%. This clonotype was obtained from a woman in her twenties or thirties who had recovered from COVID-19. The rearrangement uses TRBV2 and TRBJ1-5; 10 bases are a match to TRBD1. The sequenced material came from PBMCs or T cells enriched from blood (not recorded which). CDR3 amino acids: CASRRQGAGAGNQPQHF. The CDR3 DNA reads TGTGCCAGCAGGAGACAGGGGGCAGGGGCTGGCAATCAGCCCCAGCATTTT.